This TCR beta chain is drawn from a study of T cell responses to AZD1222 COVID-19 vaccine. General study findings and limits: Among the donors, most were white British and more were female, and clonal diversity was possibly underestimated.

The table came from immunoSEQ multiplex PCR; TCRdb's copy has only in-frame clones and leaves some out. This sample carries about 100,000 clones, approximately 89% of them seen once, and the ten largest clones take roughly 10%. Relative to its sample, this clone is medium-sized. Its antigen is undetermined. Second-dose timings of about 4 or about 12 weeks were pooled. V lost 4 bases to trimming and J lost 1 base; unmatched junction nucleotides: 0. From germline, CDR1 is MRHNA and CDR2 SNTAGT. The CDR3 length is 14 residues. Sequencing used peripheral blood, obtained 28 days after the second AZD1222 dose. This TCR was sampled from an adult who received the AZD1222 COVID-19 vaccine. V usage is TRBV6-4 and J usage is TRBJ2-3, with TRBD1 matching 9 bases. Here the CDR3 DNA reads TGTGCCAGCAGTGGGACAGGGGGCACAGATACGCAGTATTTT. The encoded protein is CASSGTGGTDTQYF.